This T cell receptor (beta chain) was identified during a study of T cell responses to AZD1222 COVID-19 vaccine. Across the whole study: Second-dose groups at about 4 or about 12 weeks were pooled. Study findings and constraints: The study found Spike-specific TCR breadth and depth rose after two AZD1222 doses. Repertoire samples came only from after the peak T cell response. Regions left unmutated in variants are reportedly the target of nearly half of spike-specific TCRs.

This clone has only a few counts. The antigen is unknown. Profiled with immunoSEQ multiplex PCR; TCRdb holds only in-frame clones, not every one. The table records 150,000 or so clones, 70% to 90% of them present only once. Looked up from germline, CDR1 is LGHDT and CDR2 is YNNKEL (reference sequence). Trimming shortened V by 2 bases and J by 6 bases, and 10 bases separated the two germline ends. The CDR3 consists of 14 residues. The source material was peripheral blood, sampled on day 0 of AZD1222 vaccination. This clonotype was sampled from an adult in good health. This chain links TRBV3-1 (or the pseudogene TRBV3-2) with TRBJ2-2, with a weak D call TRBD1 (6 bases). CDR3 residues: CASSQTGMAGELFF. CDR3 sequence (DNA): TGTGCCAGCAGCCAAACAGGGATGGCCGGGGAGCTGTTTTTT.